This TCR beta chain was documented in a study of cytomegalovirus exposure and HLA in healthy donors. Study-level results: The study put roughly 160 TCR beta chains on its list as cytomegalovirus-associated. In a later analysis, across HLA loci, associated TCR counts were highest for DRB1, lowest for HLA-C. Because they were indistinguishable, some V segments, including TRBV6-2 and TRBV6-3, were excluded. The productive fraction for most TCR beta V segments was about 87% or about 30% in an earlier analysis.

The sample holds a few counts of this clone. What it recognizes is unknown. The PCR ran on 60 Vbeta and 13 Jbeta primers. Clones were sequenced by immunoSEQ multiplex PCR, and TCRdb holds only the in-frame ones, with some missing. The sample carries 65,000 to 85,000 clones, approximately 88% recorded once. CDR1 SGHDT and CDR2 YYEEEE come from the germline V gene. This CDR3 contains 16 residues. V shed 0 bases and J 3 bases; nucleotides not matched to a gene: 4. Sequencing was carried out using PBMCs. The rearrangement joins TRBV5-6 to TRBJ2-2; 8 bases map to TRBD2. This TCR came from a woman aged 45-65 years in good health and CMV-seronegative. CDR3 nucleotides: TGTGCCAGCAGCTTGGACGGGAGGGCCGACACCGGGGAGCTGTTTTTT. Amino acid sequence: CASSLDGRADTGELFF. Full variable domain (missing parts from reference TRBV5-6 and TRBJ2-2): DAGVTQSPTHLIKTRGQQVTLRCSPKSGHDTVSWYQQALGQGPQFIFQYYEEEERQRGNFPDRFSGHQFPNYSSELNVNALLLGDSALYLCASSLDGRADTGELFFGEGSRLTVL.